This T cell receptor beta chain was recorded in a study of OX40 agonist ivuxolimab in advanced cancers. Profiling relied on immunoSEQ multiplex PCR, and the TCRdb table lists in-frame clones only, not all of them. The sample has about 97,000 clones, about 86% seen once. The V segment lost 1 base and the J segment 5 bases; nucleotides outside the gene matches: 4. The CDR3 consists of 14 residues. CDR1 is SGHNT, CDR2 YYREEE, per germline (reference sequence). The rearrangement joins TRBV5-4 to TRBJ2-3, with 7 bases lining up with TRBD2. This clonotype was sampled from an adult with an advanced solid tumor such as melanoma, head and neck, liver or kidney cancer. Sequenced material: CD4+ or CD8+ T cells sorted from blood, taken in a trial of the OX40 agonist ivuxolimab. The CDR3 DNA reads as TGTGCCAGCAGCTTGTCGGGAGGTCGAGATACGCAGTATTTT. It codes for CASSLSGGRDTQYF.